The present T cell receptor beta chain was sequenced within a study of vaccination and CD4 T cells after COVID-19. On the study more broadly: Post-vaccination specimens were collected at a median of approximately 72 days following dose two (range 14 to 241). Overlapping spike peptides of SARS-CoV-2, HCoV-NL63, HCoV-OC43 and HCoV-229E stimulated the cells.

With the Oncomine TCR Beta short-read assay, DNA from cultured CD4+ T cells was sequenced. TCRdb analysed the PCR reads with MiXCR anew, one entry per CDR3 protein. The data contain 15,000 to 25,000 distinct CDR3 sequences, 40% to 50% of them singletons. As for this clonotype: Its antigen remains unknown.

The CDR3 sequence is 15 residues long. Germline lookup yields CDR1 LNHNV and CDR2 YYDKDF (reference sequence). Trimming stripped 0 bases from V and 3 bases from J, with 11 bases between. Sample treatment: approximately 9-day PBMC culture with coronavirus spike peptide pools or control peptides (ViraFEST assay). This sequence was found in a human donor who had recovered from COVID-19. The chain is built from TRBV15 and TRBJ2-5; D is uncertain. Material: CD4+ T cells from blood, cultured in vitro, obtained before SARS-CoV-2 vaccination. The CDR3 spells CATSRDYQRKETQYF. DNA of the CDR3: TGTGCCACCAGCAGAGATTATCAACGTAAAGAGACCCAGTACTTC.